The 5 T cell receptor beta chains below were found in one sample sequenced in a study of T cells in women clearing cervical HPV infection. Only in-frame clones appear in the TCRdb table, and some are missing; sequencing was by immunoSEQ multiplex PCR. The sample table sets out roughly 49,000 clones. Sequences were obtained from blood buffy coat. The source of these receptors is a woman aged 18-70 years with a cervical HPV16 infection that either progressed to CIN3+ or cleared (not recorded which).

As regards this clone: The CDR3 end lies 3 residues beyond the end of the read and is filled in from the germline J gene. The chain employs TRBV18 and TRBJ1-2; perhaps TRBD1 as D (6 bases). This CDR3 region has 15 residues. Germline CDR1 reads KGHSH; CDR2 reads LQKENI. This chain's CDR3 is CASSPIQGMSYDYTF. The sequenced part of the CDR3 DNA is TGTGCCAGCTCACCAATCCAGGGGATGTCCTACGAC.

Concerning this clone: This sample also contains other DNA sequences that code for the same CDR3. The CDR3 loop is CASSDRVQPGNTIYF. CDR3 DNA, as far as it was read: TGTGCCAGCAGCGACAGGGTGCAGCCTGGAAACACC. V gene TRBV13 combines with J gene TRBJ1-3; TRBD1 matches at 7 bases. The CDR3 end is not reached by the read, which stops 3 residues before it; the germline J gene fills it in. The junction had 6 bases not matched to a gene; V was cut back by 5 bases and J by 2 bases. This CDR3 is built from 15 residues. CDR1 is PRHDT and CDR2 is FYEKMQ in the germline V gene (reference sequence). Full variable domain (outside the CDR3, taken from reference TRBV13 and TRBJ1-3): AAGVIQSPRHLIKEKRETATLKCYPIPRHDTVYWYQQGPGQDPQFLISFYEKMQSDKGSIPDRFSAQQFSDYHSELNMSSLELGDSALYFCASSDRVQPGNTIYFGEGSWLTVV.

A note on this clone: The read terminates 3 residues before the CDR3 end, so the remaining end is supplied by the germline J gene. The chain uses TRBV6-1 and TRBJ2-4; tentatively, D is TRBD2 (6 bases). Germline V gene sequence: CDR1 MNHNS, CDR2 SASEGT. V was cut by 0 bases and J by 9 bases, with 15 bases left in between. The CDR3 is made up of 15 amino acids. CDR3 sequence reads: CASSEAGGIYGIQYF. Partial CDR3 DNA: TGTGCCAGCAGTGAAGCGGGGGGAATTTATGGCATT.

About this clone itself: The read gets to within 3 residues of the CDR3 end, and the germline J gene fills in the rest. J is TRBJ1-2 and V is TRBV18; the D gene is possibly TRBD1 (6 bases). The germline CDR1 and CDR2 sequences are KGHSH and LQKENI. The length of the CDR3 is 14 residues. CDR3 in amino acids: CASSNIQGGYGYTF. The part of the CDR3 DNA that was read is TGTGCCAGCTCGAATATACAGGGAGGCTACGGG.

Comment on this clone: The read halts 3 residues ahead of the CDR3 end, with the missing end drawn from the germline J gene. V usage is TRBV4-2 and J usage is TRBJ1-5; the match to TRBD1 covers 8 bases. Trimming removed 4 bases from V and 7 bases from J; junction bases left unmatched: 9. The CDR3 totals 15 residues. Germline CDR1 LGHNA, CDR2 YNFKEQ. The CDR3: CASSPTGQGGQPQHF. The sequenced CDR3 bases are TGTGCCAGCAGCCCCACAGGACAGGGCGGACAGCCC.